This entry concerns a single T cell receptor beta chain. Trimming shortened V by 3 bases and J by 3 bases, and 11 bases separated the two germline ends. The length of the CDR3 is 13 residues. In germline, CDR1 is DFQATT, CDR2 SNEGSKA (reference sequence). TCRdb reanalysed the RT-PCR reads using MiXCR and keeps one entry per CDR3 protein. The profile shows about 680,000 distinct CDR3 sequences, 12% to 15% of them singletons. This TCR came from a female donor in good health, serving as a healthy control. Sequencing was performed on memory CD4+ T cells from blood. V gene TRBV20-1 combines with J gene TRBJ1-1; no reliable D call. The CDR3 is CSASRVGDTEAFF. CDR3 sequence (DNA): TGCAGTGCTAGCCGGGTCGGCGACACTGAAGCTTTCTTT.